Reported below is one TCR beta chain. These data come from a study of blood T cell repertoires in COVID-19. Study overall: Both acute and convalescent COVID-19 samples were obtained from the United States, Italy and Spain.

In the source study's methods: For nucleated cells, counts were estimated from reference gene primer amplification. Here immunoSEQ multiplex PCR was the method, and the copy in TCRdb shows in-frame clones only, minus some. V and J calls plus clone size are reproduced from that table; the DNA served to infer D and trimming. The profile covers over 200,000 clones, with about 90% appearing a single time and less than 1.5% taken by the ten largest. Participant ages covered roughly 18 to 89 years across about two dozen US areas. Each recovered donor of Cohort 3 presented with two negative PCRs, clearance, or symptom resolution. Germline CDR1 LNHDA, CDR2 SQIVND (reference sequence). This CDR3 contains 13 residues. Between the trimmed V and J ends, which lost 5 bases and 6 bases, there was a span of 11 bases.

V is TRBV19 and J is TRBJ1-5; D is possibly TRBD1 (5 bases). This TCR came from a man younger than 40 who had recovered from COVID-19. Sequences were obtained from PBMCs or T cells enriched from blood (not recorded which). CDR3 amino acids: CASSPDKGQPQHF. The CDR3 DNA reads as TGTGCCAGTAGTCCGGACAAGGGTCAGCCCCAGCATTTT.